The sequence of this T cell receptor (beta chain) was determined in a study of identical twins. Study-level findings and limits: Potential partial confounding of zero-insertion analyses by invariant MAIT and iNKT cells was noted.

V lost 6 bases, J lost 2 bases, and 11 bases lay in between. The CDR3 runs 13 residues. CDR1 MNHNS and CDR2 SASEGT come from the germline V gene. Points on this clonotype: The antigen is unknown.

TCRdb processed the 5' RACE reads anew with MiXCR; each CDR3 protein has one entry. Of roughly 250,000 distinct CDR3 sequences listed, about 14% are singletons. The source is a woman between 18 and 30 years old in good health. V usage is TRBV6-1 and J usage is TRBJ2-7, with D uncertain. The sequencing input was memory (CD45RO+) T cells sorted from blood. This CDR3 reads CASSEYVPYEQYF. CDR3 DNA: TGTGCCAGCAGCGAGTACGTTCCCTACGAGCAGTACTTC.